One sample yielded the 8 T cell receptor beta chains listed below, sequenced in a study of blood T cell repertoires in COVID-19. The repertoire was sequenced with immunoSEQ multiplex PCR; TCRdb's copy has only in-frame clones and lacks some. The sample includes about 270,000 clones, around 90% of them seen just once. Sequenced sample: peripheral blood. The receptors stem from a person under 35 with COVID-19, enrolled during active disease.

The V and J genes are TRBV5-1 and TRBJ1-2; D is uncertain. Germline V gene data show CDR1 as SGHRS and CDR2 as YFSETQ. Trimming took 2 bases from V and 5 from J, leaving 13 bases between them. The CDR3 length is 14 residues. Here the CDR3 DNA reads TGCGCCAGCAGCTTTTCGAGTGAGGGATATGGCTACACCTTC. It codes for CASSFSSEGYGYTF.

The V call is TRBV24-1, the J call TRBJ2-2; 9 bases line up with TRBD2. Trimming at V came to 0 bases and at J to 4 bases, leaving 5 bases not matched to a gene. Germline CDR1 is KGHDR and CDR2 is SFDVKD. The CDR3 loop spans 17 amino acids. The CDR3 sequence is CATSDLAGGPVTGELFF. Here the CDR3 DNA reads TGTGCCACCAGTGATTTGGCGGGAGGGCCAGTCACCGGGGAGCTGTTTTTT.

The chain carries TRBV5-5 and TRBJ2-7, with 9 bases lining up with TRBD2. This CDR3 contains 17 residues. V lost 3 bases, J lost 3 bases, and 13 bases stayed unmatched. Germline V gene lookup returns CDR1 SGHKS and CDR2 YYEKEE (reference sequence). In DNA form, the CDR3 reads TGTGCCAGCAGCTCCGGGACTAGCTTCACTTTAGGCTACGAGCAGTACTTC. The encoded protein is CASSSGTSFTLGYEQYF.

The chain joins TRBV6-1 to TRBJ2-1; a possible D gene is TRBD2 (7 bases). The CDR3 runs 13 residues. The V end was cut by 3 bases, the J end by 6 bases, with 9 bases between. Germline loops: CDR1 MNHNS, CDR2 SASEGT. Here the CDR3 reads CASSERGGNEQFF. In DNA, the CDR3 is TGTGCCAGCAGTGAGAGGGGGGGCAATGAGCAGTTCTTC.

This clone has a single count. The chain employs TRBV5-1 and TRBJ2-3; 8 nucleotides line up with TRBD2. The V gene end was trimmed by 4 bases and the J gene end by 6 bases; junction bases not matched to a gene: 16. The CDR3 length is 17 residues. Germline V CDR1 and CDR2: SGHRS, YFSETQ. CDR3 nucleotide sequence: TGCGCCAGCAGCCTCGATAGCGGGAAGGCAACGTGGGATACGCAGTATTTT. Protein: CASSLDSGKATWDTQYF.

The chain joins TRBV9 to TRBJ2-3; D is possibly TRBD1 (5 bases). Trimming removed 1 base at V and 4 bases at J, with 10 bases between. This CDR3 is 14 amino acids long. Germline assignment: CDR1 SGDLS and CDR2 YYNGEE. The CDR3 sequence: CASSVSGASDTQYF. The CDR3 nucleotides are TGTGCCAGCAGCGTAAGTGGGGCCTCAGATACGCAGTATTTT.

V gene TRBV2 combines with J gene TRBJ2-7; D uncertain. The CDR3 spans 12 residues. Trimming left V 6 bases short and J 3 bases short, with 9 bases between. Germline CDR1 and CDR2: SNHLY and FYNNEI. The CDR3 nucleotides are TGTGCCAGCAGAGACTTCGACTACGAGCAGTACTTC. Its translation is CASRDFDYEQYF.

The chain links TRBV28 to TRBJ2-7; tentatively, D is TRBD2 (5 bases). V lost 3 bases and J 5 bases, leaving 14 bases between the germline ends. Germline loops: CDR1 MDHEN, CDR2 SYDVKM. The CDR3 runs to 14 residues. CDR3 loop: CASSFGVVGDEQYF. For the CDR3, the DNA is TGTGCCAGCAGTTTCGGGGTGGTGGGAGACGAGCAGTACTTC.